Below are 20 T cell receptor beta chains sequenced from a single sample in a study of T-cell reconstitution after alpha-beta-depleted transplantation in children. Preparation of the TCRbeta library used unique molecular identifiers. One entry per CDR3 protein results from TCRdb running MiXCR on the PCR reads. Counted here are a few hundred thousand distinct CDR3 sequences, around 10% occurring once; the ten biggest clones make up over 6%. Sequencing used PBMCs, obtained before TCRalphabeta/CD19-depleted stem cell transplant. Receptor source: a boy under two years old with acute myeloid leukemia, due to receive a stem cell transplant.

Ten or more counts support this clonotype. J is TRBJ2-5 and V is TRBV28; D remains unclear. Per germline, CDR1 MDHEN and CDR2 SYDVKM. The V end was cut by 1 base, the J end by 1 base, with 16 bases between. The length of the CDR3 is 17 residues. This CDR3 is CASSLYVGYRAQETQYF. CDR3 coding DNA: TGTGCCAGCAGTTTATACGTAGGATACCGGGCCCAAGAGACCCAGTACTTC.

V and J are TRBV12-3 or TRBV12-4 and TRBJ2-3, with 13 bases aligning to TRBD2. The CDR3 consists of 16 residues. V trimming: 5 bases; J trimming: 8 bases; junction bases outside the gene matches: 10. The DNA of the CDR3 is TGTGCCAGCAGTCCGACTAGCGGGAGGTCTCTAGCTACGCAGTATTTT. Amino acid sequence: CASSPTSGRSLATQYF.

The chain combines TRBV4-3 with TRBJ2-7, with 8 bases aligning to TRBD2. Germline V gene lookup returns CDR1 LGHNA and CDR2 YSLEER. The CDR3 is 15 amino acids. Trimming removed 0 bases from V and 2 bases from J; junction bases left unmatched: 3. CDR3 in DNA: TGCGCCAGCAGCCAAGATGCGGGAGGCACCTACGAGCAGTACTTC. Translated: CASSQDAGGTYEQYF.

The sample holds many counts of this clonotype. The V and J genes are TRBV7-8 and TRBJ2-7; the D gene is possibly TRBD2 (6 bases). The CDR3 has 15 amino acids. The ends were cut back, 6 bases at V and 3 bases at J, with 18 bases in the middle. In germline, CDR1 is SGHVS, CDR2 FQNEAQ. CDR3 amino acids: CASRIQTSRYYEQYF. The CDR3 DNA is TGTGCCAGCAGGATCCAAACTAGCAGATACTACGAGCAGTACTTC.

This clonotype was counted many times. The gene calls are TRBV15 and TRBJ2-7, with D perhaps given as TRBD1 or TRBD2 (5 bases each). The CDR3 is 14 residues long. V was trimmed by 2 bases and J by 4 bases, leaving 12 bases between them. Germline V gene lookup returns CDR1 LNHNV and CDR2 YYDKDF (reference sequence). CDR3 loop: CATSRPGRRYEQYF. In nucleotides, the CDR3 is TGTGCCACCAGCAGACCAGGGAGACGGTACGAGCAGTACTTC.

This clonotype appeared a single time. This clone may be a read error of a much larger clone one base away. DNA for the CDR3: TGTGCCAGCAGTCTACTCGGGGGCCAAGAGCAGTACTTC. It is translated as CASSLLGGQEQYF. The V call is TRBV27, the J call TRBJ2-7; D may be TRBD1 or TRBD2 (6 bases each). The CDR3 is made up of 13 amino acids. The germline V gene has CDR1 MNHEY and CDR2 SMNVEV (reference sequence). Trimming removed 5 bases at V and 7 bases at J, with 15 bases between.

The chain uses TRBV28 and TRBJ1-3; unclear D gene. Germline V gives CDR1 MDHEN, CDR2 SYDVKM. V was trimmed by 2 bases and J by 8 bases, leaving 10 bases between them. This CDR3 region has 13 residues. CDR3 region: CASSLLLQHTIYF. In nucleotides, the CDR3 is TGTGCCAGCAGTTTACTCCTCCAACACACCATATATTTT.

There are many counts of this clonotype. Compared with germline, one end of the junction differs, possibly owing to a read error. V is TRBV28 and J is TRBJ2-5; the D is unclear. The CDR3 has 15 residues. Germline assignment: CDR1 MDHEN and CDR2 SYDVKM. The CDR3, as DNA: TGTGCCGGCAGTTTAGCCCCAGTGTACCAAGAGACCCAGTACTTC. This encodes CAGSLAPVYQETQYF. Together with reference TRBV28 and TRBJ2-5, the CDR3 gives the full variable domain: DVKVTQSSRYLVKRTGEKVFLECVQDMDHENMFWYRQDPGLGLRLIYFSYDVKMKEKGDIPEGYSVSREKKERFSLILESASTNQTSMYLCAGSLAPVYQETQYFGPGTRLLVL.

This clonotype turned up a few times. V gene TRBV25-1 combines with J gene TRBJ2-7; D gene ambiguous. This CDR3 comprises 13 residues. The V and J ends lost 5 bases and 0 bases respectively, with 8 bases between them. Germline V lookup: CDR1 MGHDK, CDR2 SYGVNS. The CDR3 spells CASSRHSSYEQYF. As DNA, the CDR3 is TGTGCCAGCAGTCGACATAGCTCCTACGAGCAGTACTTC.

This clonotype was seen at least ten times. The V and J genes are TRBV29-1 and TRBJ2-1; 10 bases align to TRBD2. This CDR3 spans 14 amino acids. The V gene's germline CDR1 is SQVTM and CDR2 ANQGSEA. V was pared by 5 bases and J by 5 bases, with 6 bases of the junction left unmatched. This CDR3 is CSVLAGGGDNEQFF. In DNA form, the CDR3 reads TGCAGCGTTTTAGCGGGGGGTGGGGACAATGAGCAGTTCTTC.

This clonotype was picked up many times. This rearrangement joins TRBV6-1 to TRBJ1-6, with D maybe TRBD1 (6 bases). Germline V gives CDR1 MNHNS, CDR2 SASEGT. This CDR3 region has 13 residues. V was clipped by 7 bases and J by 5 bases, with 9 bases between them. The DNA of the CDR3 is TGTGCCAGCAATCGGGACAATAATTCACCCCTCCACTTT. This translates into CASNRDNNSPLHF.

The rearrangement uses TRBV19 and TRBJ2-2, with 8 bases identical to TRBD2. In germline, CDR1 is LNHDA, CDR2 SQIVND (reference sequence). The CDR3 runs 16 residues. Trimming at V came to 7 bases and at J to 0 bases, leaving 7 bases not matched to a gene. The DNA for the CDR3 is TGTGCCAGTACCCTAATACTAGCGGCGAACACCGGGGAGCTGTTTTTT. Residues: CASTLILAANTGELFF.

The CDR3 region has the DNA TGTGCCAGCAGCTTAATCGGGGGCGATGAAAAACTGTTTTTT. As protein: CASSLIGGDEKLFF. This sequence joins TRBV7-3 and TRBJ1-4; TRBD1 is a possible D gene (6 bases). The CDR3 contains 14 residues. Trimming stripped 1 base from V and 6 bases from J, with 9 bases between. Germline values: CDR1 SGHTA, CDR2 FQGTGA. Looking up the rest from reference TRBV7-3 and TRBJ1-4 gives the full variable domain: GAGVSQTPSNKVTEKGKYVELRCDPISGHTALYWYRQSLGQGPEFLIYFQGTGAADDSGLPNDRFFAVRPEGSVSTLKIQRTERGDSAVYLCASSLIGGDEKLFFGSGTQLSVL.

This clonotype has a count of ten or more. The chain carries TRBV20-1 and TRBJ1-3; a weak D match, TRBD1 (5 bases). The V and J ends lost 2 bases and 4 bases respectively, with 15 bases between them. Germline V gene lookup returns CDR1 DFQATT and CDR2 SNEGSKA (reference sequence). There are 15 residues in the CDR3. CDR3 nucleotides: TGCAGTGCTAGACGCTTAGGGGTTTCAGGAAACACCATATATTTT. Translating gives CSARRLGVSGNTIYF.

This clonotype occurred a few times. The chain recombines TRBV5-6 with TRBJ2-5, with D possibly being TRBD2 (5 bases). Germline CDR1 reads SGHDT; CDR2 reads YYEEEE. This CDR3 region has 14 residues. Deletions cut 4 bases from V and 1 base from J, with 11 bases between. Here the CDR3 reads CASSPGAGQETQYF. In nucleotides, the CDR3 is TGTGCCAGCAGCCCCGGCGCGGGCCAAGAGACCCAGTACTTC.

The J gene is TRBJ2-7, the V gene TRBV12-3 or TRBV12-4; 7 bases line up with TRBD2. This CDR3 has 14 amino acids. V gave up 3 bases and J gave up 7 bases; unmatched junction bases: 9. CDR3 sequence (DNA): TGTGCCAGCAGTTTTCTCGCGGGAGTTGGGGAGCAGTACTTC. Encoded protein: CASSFLAGVGEQYF.

This clonotype was counted many times. The rearrangement uses TRBV7-3 and TRBJ1-2; TRBD1 agrees at 8 bases. Germline lookup yields CDR1 SGHTA and CDR2 FQGTGA. The CDR3 loop spans 13 amino acids. V lost 2 bases, J lost 7 bases, and 3 bases stayed unmatched. CDR3 in amino acids: CASSLQGATGYTF. CDR3 nucleotide sequence: TGTGCCAGCAGCTTACAGGGGGCTACTGGCTACACCTTC.

Many counts were recorded for this clonotype. The rearrangement joins TRBV7-9 to TRBJ2-7, with TRBD2 matching over 9 bases. There are 16 residues in the CDR3. Germline V gives CDR1 SEHNR, CDR2 FQNEAQ (reference sequence). J was trimmed by 6 bases and V by 3 bases; bases with no gene match: 12. Written as DNA, the CDR3 is TGTGCCAGCAGCTTCTTAGCGGGGGTCCCTGCGAGCGAGCAGTACTTC. Its translation: CASSFLAGVPASEQYF.

The chain is built from TRBV29-1 and TRBJ1-1, with D perhaps matching TRBD1 (5 bases). There are 14 residues in the CDR3. Germline CDR1 is SQVTM and CDR2 is ANQGSEA. The ends were cut back, 4 bases at V and 1 base at J, with 13 bases in the middle. The CDR3 DNA sequence: TGCAGCGTTGCCCCCGAGACAGCGAACACTGAAGCTTTCTTT. Encoded protein: CSVAPETANTEAFF.

This clonotype was counted at least ten times. V is TRBV7-2 and J is TRBJ2-5; 11 nucleotides agree with TRBD2. The CDR3 runs 15 residues. Germline CDR1 and CDR2: SGHTA and FQGNSA. Trimming removed 5 bases from V and 1 base from J; junction bases left unmatched: 3. The CDR3 spells CASSMTSGIQETQYF. The CDR3 DNA is TGTGCCAGCAGCATGACTAGCGGGATCCAAGAGACCCAGTACTTC.